This T cell receptor beta chain was sequenced for a study of blood T cell repertoires in COVID-19. Study information: Researchers got acute and convalescent COVID-19 samples from the United States, Italy and Spain. In each case, the material was cDNA or gDNA derived from T cells, B-cell-depleted T cells, or PBMCs.

Per the original data handling: Amplification of reference gene primers provided the estimated nucleated cell counts. Generated by immunoSEQ multiplex PCR, the TCRdb table keeps only in-frame clones and is missing some. For V, J and clone size, that table is used; D and trimming come from the DNA. The sample has more than 150,000 clones; 80% to 85% are singletons. This clone showed up just once. V dropped 6 bases and J dropped 7 bases, with 15 bases sitting between them. Per germline, CDR1 KGHDR and CDR2 SFDVKD. The CDR3 is 14 amino acids. This receptor was taken from a woman aged 60-70 years with acute or convalescent COVID-19. The chain carries TRBV24-1 and TRBJ2-4; TRBD1 is a possible D gene (5 bases). The sample was peripheral blood. CDR3: CATSPHGAINIQYF. DNA for the CDR3: TGTGCCACCAGTCCCCATGGGGCGATCAACATTCAGTACTTC.